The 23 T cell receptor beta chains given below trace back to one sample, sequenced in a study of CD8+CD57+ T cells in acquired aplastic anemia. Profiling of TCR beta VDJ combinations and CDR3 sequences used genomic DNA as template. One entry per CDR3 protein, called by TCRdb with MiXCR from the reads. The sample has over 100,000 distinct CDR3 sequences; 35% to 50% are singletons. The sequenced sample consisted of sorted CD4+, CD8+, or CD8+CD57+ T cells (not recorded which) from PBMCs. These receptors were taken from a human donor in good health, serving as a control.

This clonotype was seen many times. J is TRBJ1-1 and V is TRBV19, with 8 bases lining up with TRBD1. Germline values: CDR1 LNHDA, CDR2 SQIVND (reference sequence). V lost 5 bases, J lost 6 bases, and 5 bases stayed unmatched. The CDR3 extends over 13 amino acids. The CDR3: CASSVDRGSEAFF. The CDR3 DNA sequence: TGTGCCAGTAGTGTCGACAGGGGCTCTGAAGCTTTCTTT.

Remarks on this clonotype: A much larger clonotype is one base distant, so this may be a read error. As DNA, the CDR3 is TGTGCCATCAGTTCCCTCAGGGGAGGCCAAGAGACCCAGTACTTC. Translated, it gives CAISSLRGGQETQYF. The chain carries TRBV19 and TRBJ2-5; TRBD1 or TRBD2 may be the D gene (6 bases each). CDR3 length: 15 amino acids. Trimming removed 10 bases from V and 1 base from J, with 19 bases in between. The V gene's germline CDR1 is LNHDA and CDR2 SQIVND (reference sequence). Complete variable domain (other parts from reference TRBV19 and TRBJ2-5): DGGITQSPKYLFRKEGQNVTLSCEQNLNHDAMYWYRQDPGQGLRLIYYSQIVNDFQKGDIAEGYSVSREKKESFPLTVTSAQKNPTAFYLCAISSLRGGQETQYFGPGTRLLVL.

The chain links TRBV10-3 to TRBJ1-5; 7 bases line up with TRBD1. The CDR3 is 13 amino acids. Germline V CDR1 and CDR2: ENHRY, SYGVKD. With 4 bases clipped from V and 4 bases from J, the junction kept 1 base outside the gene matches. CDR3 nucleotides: TGTGCCATCAGTGCGACAGGGAATCAGCCCCAGCATTTT. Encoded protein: CAISATGNQPQHF.

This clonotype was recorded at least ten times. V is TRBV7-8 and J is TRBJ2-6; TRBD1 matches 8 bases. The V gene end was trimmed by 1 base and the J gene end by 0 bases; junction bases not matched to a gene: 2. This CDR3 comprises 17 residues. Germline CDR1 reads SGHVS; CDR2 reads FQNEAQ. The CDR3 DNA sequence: TGTGCCAGCAGCTTAGACAGGGGGAGCTCTGGGGCCAACGTCCTGACTTTC. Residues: CASSLDRGSSGANVLTF.

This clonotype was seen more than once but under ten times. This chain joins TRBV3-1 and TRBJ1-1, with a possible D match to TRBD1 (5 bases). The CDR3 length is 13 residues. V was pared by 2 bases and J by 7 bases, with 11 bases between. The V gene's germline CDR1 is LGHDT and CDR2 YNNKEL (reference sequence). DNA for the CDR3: TGTGCCAGCAGCCAAATGACAGAACGTGAAGCTTTCTTT. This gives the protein CASSQMTEREAFF.

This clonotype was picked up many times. CDR3 coding DNA: TGCGCCAGCAGCTTCACTAGCGGGGGGGCCCGAGAGACCCAGTACTTC. Encoded protein: CASSFTSGGARETQYF. V gene TRBV5-1 combines with J gene TRBJ2-5; 13 bases map to TRBD2. CDR1 SGHRS and CDR2 YFSETQ come from the germline V gene. V lost 2 bases, J lost 4 bases, and 5 bases stayed unmatched. This CDR3 region has 16 residues.

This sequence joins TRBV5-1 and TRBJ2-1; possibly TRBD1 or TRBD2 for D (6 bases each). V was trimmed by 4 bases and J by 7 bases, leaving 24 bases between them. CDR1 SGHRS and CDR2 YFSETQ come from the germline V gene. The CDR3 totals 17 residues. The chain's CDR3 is CASSPVGGAGRFNEQFF. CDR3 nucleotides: TGCGCCAGCAGCCCGGTGGGGGGCGCGGGTAGGTTTAATGAGCAGTTCTTC.

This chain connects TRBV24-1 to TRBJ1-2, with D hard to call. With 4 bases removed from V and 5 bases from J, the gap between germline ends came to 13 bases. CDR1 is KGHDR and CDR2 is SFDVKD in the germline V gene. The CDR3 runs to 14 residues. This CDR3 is CATSDTRSGYGYTF. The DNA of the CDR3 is TGTGCCACCAGTGACACCCGTTCGGGTTATGGCTACACCTTC.

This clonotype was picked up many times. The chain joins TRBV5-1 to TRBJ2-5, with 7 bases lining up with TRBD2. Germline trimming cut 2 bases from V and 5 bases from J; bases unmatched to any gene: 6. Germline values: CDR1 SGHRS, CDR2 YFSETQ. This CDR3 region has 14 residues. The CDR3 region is CASSFAGVMETQYF. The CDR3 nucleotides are TGCGCCAGCAGCTTCGCGGGGGTGATGGAGACCCAGTACTTC.

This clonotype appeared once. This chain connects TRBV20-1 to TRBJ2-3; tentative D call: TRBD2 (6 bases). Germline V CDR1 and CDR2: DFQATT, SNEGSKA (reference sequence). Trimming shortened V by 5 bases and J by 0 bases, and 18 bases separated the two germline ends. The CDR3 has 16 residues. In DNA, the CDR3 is TGCAGTGCTCCCTCCCTCCCCGGGAGCAGCACAGATACGCAGTATTTT. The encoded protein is CSAPSLPGSSTDTQYF.

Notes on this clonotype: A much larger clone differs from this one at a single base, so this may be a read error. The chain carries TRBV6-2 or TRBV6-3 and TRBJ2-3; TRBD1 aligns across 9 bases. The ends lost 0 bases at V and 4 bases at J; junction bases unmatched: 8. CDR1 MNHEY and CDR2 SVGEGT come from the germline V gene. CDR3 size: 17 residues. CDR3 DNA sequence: TGTGCCAGCAGTTACTCGGGGACAGGGATTAGCGCAGATACGCAGTATTTT. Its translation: CASSYSGTGISADTQYF.

The CDR3 nucleotides are TGTGCCAGCCGTACGCAGGGTACGGGCAATGAGCAGTTCTTC. This translates into CASRTQGTGNEQFF. V and J are TRBV25-1 and TRBJ2-1, with D perhaps matching TRBD1 (5 bases). Germline CDR1 is MGHDK and CDR2 is SYGVNS. V lost 8 bases and J lost 6, with 17 bases in between. The CDR3 runs to 14 residues.

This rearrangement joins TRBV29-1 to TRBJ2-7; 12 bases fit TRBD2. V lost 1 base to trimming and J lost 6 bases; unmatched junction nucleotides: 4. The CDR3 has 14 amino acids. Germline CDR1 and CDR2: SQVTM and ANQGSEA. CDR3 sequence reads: CSVEGLAGGPEQYF. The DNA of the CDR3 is TGCAGCGTTGAAGGGCTAGCGGGAGGGCCCGAGCAGTACTTC.

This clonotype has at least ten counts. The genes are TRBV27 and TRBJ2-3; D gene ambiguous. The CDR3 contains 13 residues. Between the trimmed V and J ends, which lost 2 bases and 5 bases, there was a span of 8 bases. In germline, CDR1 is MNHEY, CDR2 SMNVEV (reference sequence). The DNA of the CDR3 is TGTGCCAGCAGTTTACCAGGCAGAGATACGCAGTATTTT. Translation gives CASSLPGRDTQYF.

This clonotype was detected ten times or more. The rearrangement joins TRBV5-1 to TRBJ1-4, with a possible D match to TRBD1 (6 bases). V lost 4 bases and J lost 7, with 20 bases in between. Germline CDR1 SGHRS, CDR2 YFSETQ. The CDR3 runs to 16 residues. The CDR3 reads CASSLGGGAGTEKLFF. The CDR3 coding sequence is TGCGCCAGCAGCCTGGGGGGGGGCGCGGGTACTGAAAAACTGTTTTTT.

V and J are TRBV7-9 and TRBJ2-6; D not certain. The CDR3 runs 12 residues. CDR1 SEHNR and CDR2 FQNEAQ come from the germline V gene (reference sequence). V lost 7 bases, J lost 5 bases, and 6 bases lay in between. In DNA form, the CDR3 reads TGTGCCAGCACCGACAGGGCCAACGTCCTGACTTTC. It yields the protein CASTDRANVLTF. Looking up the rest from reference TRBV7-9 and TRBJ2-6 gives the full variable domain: DTGVSQNPRHKITKRGQNVTFRCDPISEHNRLYWYRQTLGQGPEFLTYFQNEAQLEKSRLLSDRFSAERPKGSFSTLEIQRTEQGDSAMYLCASTDRANVLTFGAGSRLTVL.

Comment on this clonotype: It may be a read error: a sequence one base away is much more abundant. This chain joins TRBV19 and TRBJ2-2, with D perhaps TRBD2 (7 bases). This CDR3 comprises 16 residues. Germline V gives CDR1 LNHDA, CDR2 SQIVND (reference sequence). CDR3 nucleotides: TGTGCCAGTCGTATTGGGGGGGGCCCAGGGTCCGGGGAGCTGTTTTTT. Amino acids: CASRIGGGPGSGELFF. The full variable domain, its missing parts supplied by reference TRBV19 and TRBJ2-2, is DGGITQSPKYLFRKEGQNVTLSCEQNLNHDAMYWYRQDPGQGLRLIYYSQIVNDFQKGDIAEGYSVSREKKESFPLTVTSAQKNPTAFYLCASRIGGGPGSGELFFGEGSRLTVL.

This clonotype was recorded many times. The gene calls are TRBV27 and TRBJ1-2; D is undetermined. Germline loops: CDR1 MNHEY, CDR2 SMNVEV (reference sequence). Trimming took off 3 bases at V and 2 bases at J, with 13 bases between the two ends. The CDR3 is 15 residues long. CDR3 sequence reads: CASSFLGRGNYGYTF. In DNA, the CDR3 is TGTGCCAGCAGTTTCCTCGGACGCGGCAACTATGGCTACACCTTC.

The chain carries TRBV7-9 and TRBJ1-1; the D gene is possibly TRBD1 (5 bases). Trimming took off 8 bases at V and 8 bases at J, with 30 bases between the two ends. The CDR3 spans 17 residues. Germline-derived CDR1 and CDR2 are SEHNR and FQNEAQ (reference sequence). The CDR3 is CASGRDPGGRSDKEAFF. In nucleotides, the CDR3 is TGTGCCAGCGGCCGTGATCCGGGGGGGAGGTCGGACAAAGAAGCTTTCTTT.

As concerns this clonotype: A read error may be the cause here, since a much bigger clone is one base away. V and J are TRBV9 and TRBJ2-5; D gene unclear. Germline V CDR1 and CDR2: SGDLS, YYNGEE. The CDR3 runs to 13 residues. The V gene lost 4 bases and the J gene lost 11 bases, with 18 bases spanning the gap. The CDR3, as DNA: TGTGCCAGCAGCTCAGACTTGTGGGGTGAGCAGTACTTC. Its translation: CASSSDLWGEQYF.

The CDR3 is CSSWPTEANYGYTF. CDR3 nucleotide sequence: TGCAGCAGTTGGCCGACAGAAGCTAACTATGGCTACACCTTC. This chain uses TRBV29-1 with TRBJ1-2, with a tentative D call TRBD1 (5 bases). V was pared by 8 bases and J by 0 bases, with 16 bases between. Germline values: CDR1 SQVTM, CDR2 ANQGSEA. This CDR3 has 14 amino acids.

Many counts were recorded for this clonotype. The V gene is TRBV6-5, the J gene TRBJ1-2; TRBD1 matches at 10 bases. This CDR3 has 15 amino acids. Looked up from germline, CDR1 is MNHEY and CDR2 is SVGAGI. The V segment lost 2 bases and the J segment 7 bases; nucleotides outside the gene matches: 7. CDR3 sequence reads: CASSYTGTGESGYTF. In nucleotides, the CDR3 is TGTGCCAGCAGTTACACCGGGACAGGGGAATCTGGCTACACCTTC.

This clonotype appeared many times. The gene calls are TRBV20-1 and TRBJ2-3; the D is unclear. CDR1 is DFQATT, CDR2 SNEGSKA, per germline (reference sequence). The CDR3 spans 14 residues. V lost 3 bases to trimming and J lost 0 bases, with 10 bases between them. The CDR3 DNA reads TGCAGTGCTAGTACGGTGACTAGCACAGATACGCAGTATTTT. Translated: CSASTVTSTDTQYF.